The TCR beta chain under discussion was sequenced for a study of persistence of HIV-infected CD4 T cells. Study-level points and caveats: Degenerate expanded CDR3beta sequences were enriched among CMV- and Gag-responding cells.

The CDR3 covers 15 residues. Trimming pared 2 bases from V and 7 bases from J, leaving 12 bases between. From germline, CDR1 is LNHDA and CDR2 SQIVND (reference sequence). Sequencing used immunoSEQ version 4 in survey mode. Clones were sequenced by immunoSEQ multiplex PCR, and TCRdb holds only the in-frame ones, with some missing. The table includes about 46,000 clones, 85% to 90% detected once. About this clone: Antigen specificity is unknown.

Nonspecific anti-CD3/anti-CD28 bead stimulation represents the broad CD4+ T cell repertoire. Sorting selected CD4+ T cells upregulating both CD40 ligand and CD69. The chain recombines TRBV19 with TRBJ1-6; D unclear. The sequence came from an adult woman with HIV who was CMV-seropositive. The sequenced sample was CD4+ T cells sorted from PBMCs after approximately 19-hour stimulation, obtained from a patient who received antiretroviral therapy. As DNA, the CDR3 is TGTGCCAGTAGTATATCCCGGATTGACAATTCACCCCTCCACTTT. It yields the protein CASSISRIDNSPLHF.